The following is a TCR beta chain sequence with its context. Under the authors' procedure: For nucleated cells, counts were estimated from reference gene primer amplification. Clones were read by immunoSEQ multiplex PCR, and TCRdb kept only the in-frame ones, dropping some. Clone size and the V and J calls come from that table; the DNA yielded D and trimming. The data hold 250,000 to 350,000 clones, with 85% to 90% observed a single time. This entry comes from a study of blood T cell repertoires in COVID-19. The wider study: The samples span acute and convalescent COVID-19 from the United States, Italy and Spain. The cDNA or gDNA used as material had been derived from T cells, B-cell-depleted T cells, or PBMCs.

CDR3 size: 17 residues. Germline-derived CDR1 and CDR2 are WNHNN and SYGVQD (reference sequence). J gave up 3 bases and V 3 bases, and 5 bases lay outside the gene matches. This TCR was recovered from a man younger than 45 with acute or convalescent COVID-19. The V and J genes are TRBV10-1 and TRBJ2-2, with 12 bases that match TRBD2. Sequenced material: peripheral blood. CDR3 amino acids: CASSDYLAGGHTGELFF. The CDR3 DNA reads TGCGCCAGCAGTGATTACCTAGCGGGAGGGCACACCGGGGAGCTGTTTTTT.